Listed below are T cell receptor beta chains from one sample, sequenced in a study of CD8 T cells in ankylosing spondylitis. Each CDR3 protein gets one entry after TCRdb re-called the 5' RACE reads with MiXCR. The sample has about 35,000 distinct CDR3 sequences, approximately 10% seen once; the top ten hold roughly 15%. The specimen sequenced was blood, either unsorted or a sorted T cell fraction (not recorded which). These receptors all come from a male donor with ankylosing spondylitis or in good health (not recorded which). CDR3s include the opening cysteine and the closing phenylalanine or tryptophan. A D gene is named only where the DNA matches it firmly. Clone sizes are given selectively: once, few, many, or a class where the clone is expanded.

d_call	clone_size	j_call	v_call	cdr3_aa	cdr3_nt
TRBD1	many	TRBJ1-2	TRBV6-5	CASSSLGTGLSNYGYTF	TGTGCCAGCAGTTCCCTCGGGACAGGGTTGTCTAACTATGGCTACACCTTC
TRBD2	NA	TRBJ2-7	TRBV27	CASSRGGSLIEQYF	TGTGCCAGCAGTCGGGGGGGCAGTCTAATCGAGCAGTACTTC
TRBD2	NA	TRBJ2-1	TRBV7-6	CASSIGTSGSYEQFF	TGTGCCAGCAGCATTGGGACTAGCGGGAGCTATGAGCAGTTCTTC
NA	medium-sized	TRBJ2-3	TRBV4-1	CASSRKRQEGADTQYF	TGCGCCAGCAGCCGGAAGAGACAGGAAGGAGCAGATACGCAGTATTTT
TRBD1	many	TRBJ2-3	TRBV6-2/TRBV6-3	CASSGGQGAADTQYF	TGTGCCAGCAGTGGAGGACAGGGGGCCGCAGATACGCAGTATTTT
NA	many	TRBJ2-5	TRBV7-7	CASSPGLRETQYF	TGTGCTAGCAGCCCGGGCCTCAGAGAGACCCAGTACTTC
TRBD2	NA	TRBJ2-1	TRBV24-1	CATRASGSSYNEQFF	TGTGCCACCCGCGCTAGCGGGAGCTCCTACAATGAGCAGTTCTTC
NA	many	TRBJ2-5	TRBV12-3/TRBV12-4	CASTVGRRETQYF	TGTGCCAGCACAGTGGGTCGACGCGAGACCCAGTACTTC
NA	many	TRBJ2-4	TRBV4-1	CASSQDRVTKNIQYF	TGCGCCAGCAGCCAAGACAGGGTAACCAAAAACATTCAGTACTTC
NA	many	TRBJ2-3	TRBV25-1	CASSITGTDTQYF	TGTGCCAGCAGCATCACAGGGACCGATACGCAGTATTTT
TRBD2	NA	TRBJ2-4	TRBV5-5	CASTIQAGALNIQYF	TGTGCCAGCACCATTCAAGCGGGAGCGCTAAACATTCAGTACTTC
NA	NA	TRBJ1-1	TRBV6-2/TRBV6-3	CATMDPMYEAFF	TGTGCCACCATGGACCCTATGTATGAAGCTTTCTTT
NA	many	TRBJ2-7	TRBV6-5	CASSYSGFAYEQYF	TGTGCCAGCAGTTACTCAGGGTTCGCCTACGAGCAGTACTTC
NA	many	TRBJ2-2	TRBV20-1	CSAPKGNTGELFF	TGCAGTGCCCCCAAAGGGAACACCGGGGAGCTGTTTTTT
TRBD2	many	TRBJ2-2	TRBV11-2	CASSLGRGGSNTGELFF	TGTGCCAGCAGCTTGGGTCGCGGCGGGAGCAACACCGGGGAGCTGTTTTTT
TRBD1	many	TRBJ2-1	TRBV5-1	CASSKGQGSYNEQFF	TGCGCCAGCAGCAAGGGACAGGGATCCTACAATGAGCAGTTCTTC
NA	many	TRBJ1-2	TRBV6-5	CASSYAETYKVLNLGGYTF	TGTGCCAGCAGTTACGCCGAAACGTATAAGGTTCTTAATCTGGGTGGCTACACCTTC
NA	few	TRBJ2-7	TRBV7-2	CASSLEWPRSSYEQYF	TGTGCCAGCAGCTTAGAGTGGCCTAGGTCTTCTTACGAGCAGTACTTC
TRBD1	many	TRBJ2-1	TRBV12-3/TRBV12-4	CASSFGQGYNEQFF	TGTGCCAGCAGTTTCGGACAGGGGTACAATGAGCAGTTCTTC
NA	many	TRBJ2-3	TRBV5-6	CASRAPGGGDTQYF	TGTGCCAGCAGGGCTCCAGGGGGAGGAGATACGCAGTATTTT
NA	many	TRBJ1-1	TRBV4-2	CASSQVDRVLNTEAFF	TGTGCCAGCAGCCAAGTGGATAGAGTATTGAACACTGAAGCTTTCTTT
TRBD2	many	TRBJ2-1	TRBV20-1	CSAGEGLAGGPVTNEQFF	TGCAGTGCTGGGGAGGGACTAGCGGGAGGGCCGGTGACGAATGAGCAGTTCTTC
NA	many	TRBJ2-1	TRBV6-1	CASTPLLSSSYNEQFF	TGTGCCAGCACCCCGCTCTTGAGCAGCTCCTACAATGAGCAGTTCTTC
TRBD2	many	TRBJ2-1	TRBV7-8	CASSFLGSGSLDEQFF	TGTGCCAGCAGCTTTTTAGGTAGCGGGAGCCTTGATGAGCAGTTCTTC
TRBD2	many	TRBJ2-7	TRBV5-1	CASSLGLAGGPGEQYF	TGCGCCAGCAGCCTTGGACTAGCGGGAGGGCCGGGGGAGCAGTACTTC
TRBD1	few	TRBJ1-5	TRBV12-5	CASAGGGNQPQHF	TGTGCTAGTGCAGGGGGCGGAAATCAGCCCCAGCATTTT
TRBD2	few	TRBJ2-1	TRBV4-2	CASSHPGLAGGDEQFF	TGTGCCAGCAGCCATCCCGGACTAGCGGGGGGTGATGAGCAGTTCTTC
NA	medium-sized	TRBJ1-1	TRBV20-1	CSAPTGRPEAFF	TGCAGTGCTCCCACAGGGAGGCCTGAAGCTTTCTTT
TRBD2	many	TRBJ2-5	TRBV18	CASSDGLAGGQETQYF	TGTGCCAGCTCGGACGGACTAGCGGGAGGCCAAGAGACCCAGTACTTC
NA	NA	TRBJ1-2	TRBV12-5	CASGLGQLYGYTF	TGTGCTAGTGGTTTGGGACAGCTCTATGGCTACACCTTC
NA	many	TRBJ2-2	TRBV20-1	CSASSGVGNTGELFF	TGCAGTGCTAGCTCAGGGGTAGGGAACACCGGGGAGCTGTTTTTT
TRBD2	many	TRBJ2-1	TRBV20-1	CSASGRIHNEQFF	TGCAGTGCTAGCGGGAGGATCCACAATGAGCAGTTCTTC
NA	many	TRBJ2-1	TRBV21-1	CASSDEQFF	TGTGCCAGCAGCGATGAGCAGTTCTTC
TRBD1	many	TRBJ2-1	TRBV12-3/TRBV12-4	CASSRDRPTYNEQFF	TGTGCCAGCAGTCGGGACAGACCGACCTACAATGAGCAGTTCTTC
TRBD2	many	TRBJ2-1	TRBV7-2	CASSLVGREGEQFF	TGTGCCAGCAGCTTAGTAGGGCGGGAGGGCGAGCAGTTCTTC
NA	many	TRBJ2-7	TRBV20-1	CSARDDSSLYEQYF	TGCAGTGCTAGAGACGACAGTAGTTTGTACGAGCAGTACTTC
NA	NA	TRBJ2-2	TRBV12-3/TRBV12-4	CASSLLGGNTGELFF	TGTGCCAGCAGTTTACTTGGGGGGAACACCGGGGAGCTGTTTTTT